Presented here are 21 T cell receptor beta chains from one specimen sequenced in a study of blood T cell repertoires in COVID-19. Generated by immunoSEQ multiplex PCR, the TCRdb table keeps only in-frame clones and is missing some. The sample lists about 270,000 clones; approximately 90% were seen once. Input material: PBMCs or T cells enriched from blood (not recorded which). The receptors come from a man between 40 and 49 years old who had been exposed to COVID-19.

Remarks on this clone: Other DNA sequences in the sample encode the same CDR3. CDR3 nucleotide sequence: TGTGCCAGCAGCCAAGCAGGGAACACTGAAGCTTTCTTT. Translation gives CASSQAGNTEAFF. The chain recombines TRBV4-2 with TRBJ1-1; D call uncertain. V was clipped by 1 base and J by 1 base, with 4 bases between them. The CDR3 spans 13 residues. CDR1 and CDR2 from the germline V gene are LGHNA and YNFKEQ.

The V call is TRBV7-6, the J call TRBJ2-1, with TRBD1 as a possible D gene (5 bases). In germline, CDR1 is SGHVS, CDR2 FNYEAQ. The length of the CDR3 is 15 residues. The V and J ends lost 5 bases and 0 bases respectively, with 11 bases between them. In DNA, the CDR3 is TGTGCCAGCAGCCAGGACATGTACTCCTACAATGAGCAGTTCTTC. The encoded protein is CASSQDMYSYNEQFF.

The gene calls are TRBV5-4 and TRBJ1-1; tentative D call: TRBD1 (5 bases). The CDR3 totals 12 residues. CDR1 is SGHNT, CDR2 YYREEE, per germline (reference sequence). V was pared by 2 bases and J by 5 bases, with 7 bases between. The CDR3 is CASSLGVTEAFF. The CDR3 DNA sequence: TGTGCCAGCAGCTTAGGGGTTACTGAAGCTTTCTTT.

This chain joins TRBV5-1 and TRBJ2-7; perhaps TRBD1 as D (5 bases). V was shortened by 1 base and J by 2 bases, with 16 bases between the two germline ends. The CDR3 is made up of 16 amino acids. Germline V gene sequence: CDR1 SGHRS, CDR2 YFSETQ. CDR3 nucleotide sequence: TGCGCCAGCAGCTTGCGGAGACAGACCCTTACCTACGAGCAGTACTTC. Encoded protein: CASSLRRQTLTYEQYF.

CDR3 sequence: CASSLGLAADTQYF. CDR3 nucleotide sequence: TGTGCCAGCAGTCTCGGACTAGCCGCAGATACGCAGTATTTT. The J gene is TRBJ2-3, the V gene TRBV6-2 or TRBV6-3; 8 bases line up with TRBD2. The CDR3 is 14 amino acids. Germline V gives CDR1 MNHEY, CDR2 SVGEGT. The V and J ends lost 5 bases and 4 bases, in that order; junction bases with no gene match: 5.

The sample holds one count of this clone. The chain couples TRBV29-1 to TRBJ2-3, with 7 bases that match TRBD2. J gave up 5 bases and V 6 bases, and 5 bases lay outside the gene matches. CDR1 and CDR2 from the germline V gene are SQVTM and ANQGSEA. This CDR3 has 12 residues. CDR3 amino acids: CSVGGVIDTQYF. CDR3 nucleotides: TGCAGCGTGGGGGGGGTGATAGATACGCAGTATTTT.

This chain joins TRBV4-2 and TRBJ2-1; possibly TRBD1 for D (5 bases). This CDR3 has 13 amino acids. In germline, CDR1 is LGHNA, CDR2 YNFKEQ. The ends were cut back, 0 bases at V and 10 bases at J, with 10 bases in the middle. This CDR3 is CASSQEAKGEQFF. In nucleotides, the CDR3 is TGTGCCAGCAGCCAAGAAGCGAAGGGGGAGCAGTTCTTC.

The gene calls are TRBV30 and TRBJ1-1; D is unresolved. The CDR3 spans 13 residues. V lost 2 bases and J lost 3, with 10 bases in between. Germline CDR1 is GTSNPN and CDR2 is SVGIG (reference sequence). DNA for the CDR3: TGTGCCTGGAGTCGCGATAAGTACACTGAAGCTTTCTTT. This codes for CAWSRDKYTEAFF.

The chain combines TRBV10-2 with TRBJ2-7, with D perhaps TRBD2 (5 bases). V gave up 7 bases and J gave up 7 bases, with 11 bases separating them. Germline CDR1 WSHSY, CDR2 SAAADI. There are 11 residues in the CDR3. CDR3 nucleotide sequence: TGCGCCAGCACCCACAGCGGTGAGCAGTACTTC. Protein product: CASTHSGEQYF.

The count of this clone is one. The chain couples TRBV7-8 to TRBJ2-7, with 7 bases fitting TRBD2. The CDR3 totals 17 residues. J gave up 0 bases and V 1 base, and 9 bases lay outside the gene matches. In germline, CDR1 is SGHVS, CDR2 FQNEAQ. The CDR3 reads CASSLGGWGGSSYEQYF. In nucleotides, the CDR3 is TGTGCCAGCAGCTTAGGAGGGTGGGGAGGGAGCTCCTACGAGCAGTACTTC.

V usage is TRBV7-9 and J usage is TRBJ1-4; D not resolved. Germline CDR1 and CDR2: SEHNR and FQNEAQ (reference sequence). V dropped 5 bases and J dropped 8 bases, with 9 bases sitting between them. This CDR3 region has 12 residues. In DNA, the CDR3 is TGTGCCAGCAGCCCTTCTAGGGAAAAACTGTTTTTT. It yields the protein CASSPSREKLFF.

The CDR3 sequence is CASSEAGESYSPLHF. The DNA for the CDR3 is TGTGCCAGCAGCGAGGCAGGGGAGTCGTATTCACCCCTCCACTTT. J is TRBJ1-6 and V is TRBV11-2; a weak D match, TRBD1 (6 bases). From germline, CDR1 is SGHAT and CDR2 FQNNGV. The V and J ends lost 5 bases and 8 bases respectively, with 16 bases between them. The CDR3 is 15 amino acids.

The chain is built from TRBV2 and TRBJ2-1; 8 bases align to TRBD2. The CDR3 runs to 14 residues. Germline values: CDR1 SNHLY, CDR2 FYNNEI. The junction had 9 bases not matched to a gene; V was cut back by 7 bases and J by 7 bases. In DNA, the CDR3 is TGTGCCAGCAATGGTGGTAGCGGGGCGAATGAGCAGTTCTTC. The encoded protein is CASNGGSGANEQFF.

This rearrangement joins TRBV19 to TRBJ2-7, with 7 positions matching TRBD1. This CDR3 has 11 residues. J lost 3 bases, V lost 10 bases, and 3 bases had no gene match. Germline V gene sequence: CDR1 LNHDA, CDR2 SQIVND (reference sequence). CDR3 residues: CATWDSYEQYF. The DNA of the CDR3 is TGTGCCACCTGGGACAGCTACGAGCAGTACTTC.

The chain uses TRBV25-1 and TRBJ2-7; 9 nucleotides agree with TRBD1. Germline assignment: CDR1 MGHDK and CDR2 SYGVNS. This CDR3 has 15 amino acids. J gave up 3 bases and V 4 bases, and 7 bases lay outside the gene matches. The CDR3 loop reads CASSASGTGNYEQYF. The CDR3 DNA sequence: TGTGCCAGCAGTGCTTCCGGGACAGGGAACTACGAGCAGTACTTC.

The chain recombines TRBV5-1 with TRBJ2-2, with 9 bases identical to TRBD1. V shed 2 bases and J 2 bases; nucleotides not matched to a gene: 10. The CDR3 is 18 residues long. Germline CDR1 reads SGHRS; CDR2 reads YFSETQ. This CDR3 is CASSFRDRATKNTGELFF. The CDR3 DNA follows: TGCGCCAGCAGCTTCCGGGACAGGGCGACTAAAAACACCGGGGAGCTGTTTTTT.

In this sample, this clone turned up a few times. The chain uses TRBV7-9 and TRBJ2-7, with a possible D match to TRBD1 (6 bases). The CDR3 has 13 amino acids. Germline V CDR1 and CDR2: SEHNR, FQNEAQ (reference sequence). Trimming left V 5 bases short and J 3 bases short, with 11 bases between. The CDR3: CASSRDIDYEQYF. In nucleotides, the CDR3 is TGTGCCAGCAGCCGGGACATAGACTACGAGCAGTACTTC.

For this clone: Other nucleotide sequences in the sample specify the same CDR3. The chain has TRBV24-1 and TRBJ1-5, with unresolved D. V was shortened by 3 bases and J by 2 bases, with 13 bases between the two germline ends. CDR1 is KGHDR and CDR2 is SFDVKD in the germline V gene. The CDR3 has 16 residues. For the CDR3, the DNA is TGTGCCACCAGTGATCCTGCTGGCGGGGGCAATCAGCCCCAGCATTTT. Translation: CATSDPAGGGNQPQHF.

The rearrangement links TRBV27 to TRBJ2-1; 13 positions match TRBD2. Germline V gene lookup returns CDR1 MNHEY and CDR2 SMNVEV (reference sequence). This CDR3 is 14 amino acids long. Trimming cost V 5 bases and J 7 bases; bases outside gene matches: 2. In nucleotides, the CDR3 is TGTGCCAGCAGTCCGGGACTAGCGGGAAATGAGCAGTTCTTC. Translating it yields CASSPGLAGNEQFF.

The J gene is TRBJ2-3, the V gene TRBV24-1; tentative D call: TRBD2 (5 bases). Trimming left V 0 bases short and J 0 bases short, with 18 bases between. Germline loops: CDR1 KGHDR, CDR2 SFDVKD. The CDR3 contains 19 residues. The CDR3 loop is CATSDLGGPGQPSTDTQYF. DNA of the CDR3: TGTGCCACCAGTGATTTGGGAGGACCGGGCCAGCCTAGCACAGATACGCAGTATTTT.

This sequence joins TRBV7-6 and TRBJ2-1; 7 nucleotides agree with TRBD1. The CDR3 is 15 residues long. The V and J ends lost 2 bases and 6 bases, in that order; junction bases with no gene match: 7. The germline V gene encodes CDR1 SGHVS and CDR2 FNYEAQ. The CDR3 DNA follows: TGTGCCAGCAGCTTACTGACAGGGTATCCCAATGAGCAGTTCTTC. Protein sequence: CASSLLTGYPNEQFF. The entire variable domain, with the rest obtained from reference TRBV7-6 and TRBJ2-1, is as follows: GAGVSQSPRYKVTKRGQDVALRCDPISGHVSLYWYRQALGQGPEFLTYFNYEAQQDKSGLPNDRFSAERPEGSISTLTIQRTEQRDSAMYRCASSLLTGYPNEQFFGPGTRLTVL.